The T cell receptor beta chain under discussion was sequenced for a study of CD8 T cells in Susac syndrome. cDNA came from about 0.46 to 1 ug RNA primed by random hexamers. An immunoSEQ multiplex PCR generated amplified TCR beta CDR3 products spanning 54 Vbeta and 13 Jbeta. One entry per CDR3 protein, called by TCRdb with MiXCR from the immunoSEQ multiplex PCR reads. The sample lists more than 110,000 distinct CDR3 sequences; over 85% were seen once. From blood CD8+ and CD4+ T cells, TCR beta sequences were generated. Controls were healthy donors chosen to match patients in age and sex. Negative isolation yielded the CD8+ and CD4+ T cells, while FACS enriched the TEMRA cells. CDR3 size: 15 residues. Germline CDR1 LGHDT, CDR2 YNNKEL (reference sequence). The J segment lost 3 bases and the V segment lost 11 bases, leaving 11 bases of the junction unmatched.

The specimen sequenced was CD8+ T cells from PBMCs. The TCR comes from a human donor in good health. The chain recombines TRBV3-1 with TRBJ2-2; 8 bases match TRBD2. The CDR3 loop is CAAAGGVTDTGELFF. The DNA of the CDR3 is TGTGCCGCGGCGGGAGGAGTTACGGACACCGGGGAGCTGTTTTTT.